A single sample gave rise to the 18 T cell receptor beta chains below, sequenced in a study of blood T cells in healthy people across ages. Combining a sample-barcoded 5' primer with a J-beta primer mix, a second PCR ran for 7 to 11 cycles. One entry per CDR3 protein results from TCRdb running MiXCR on the 5' RACE reads. The table includes roughly 1.4 million distinct CDR3 sequences, almost 60% detected once. The sequenced sample consisted of blood. These receptors all come from a young man in good health.

V and J are TRBV4-3 and TRBJ2-1, with 8 nucleotides matching TRBD1. V lost 1 base to trimming and J lost 5 bases; unmatched junction nucleotides: 1. Germline CDR1 and CDR2: LGHNA and YSLEER. The CDR3 extends over 14 amino acids. CDR3 region: CASSQGTGHNEQFF. Here the CDR3 DNA reads TGCGCCAGCAGCCAAGGGACAGGGCACAATGAGCAGTTCTTC.

This chain joins TRBV7-8 and TRBJ2-3, with 7 bases matching TRBD1. The CDR3 runs to 15 residues. The trim removed 5 bases at V and 1 base at J, leaving 6 bases unmatched. The germline gives CDR1 SGHVS, CDR2 FQNEAQ. The CDR3 loop reads CASSHVTGGTDTQYF. The CDR3 DNA is TGTGCCAGCAGCCATGTTACAGGGGGCACAGATACGCAGTATTTT.

This clonotype was counted only a few times. The J gene is TRBJ2-1, the V gene TRBV6-4, with 16 positions matching TRBD2. Germline CDR1 MRHNA, CDR2 SNTAGT. This CDR3 has 16 amino acids. V lost 6 bases and J lost 9; bases outside the gene matches: 8. CDR3 protein: CASSSTGTSGGGEQFF. The CDR3 DNA is TGTGCCAGCAGCTCCACCGGGACTAGCGGGGGGGGTGAGCAGTTCTTC.

The chain couples TRBV24-1 to TRBJ2-5; 12 bases line up with TRBD2. The CDR3 covers 18 residues. Germline assignment: CDR1 KGHDR and CDR2 SFDVKD. The junction had 7 bases not matched to a gene; V was cut back by 2 bases and J by 1 base. CDR3 in amino acids: CATSDCAGTSGLQETQYF. CDR3 in DNA: TGTGCCACCAGTGATTGCGCCGGGACTAGCGGGCTCCAAGAGACCCAGTACTTC.

The chain has TRBV25-1 and TRBJ2-5, with 7 bases identical to TRBD2. This CDR3 has 14 amino acids. V shed 2 bases, J shed 11 bases, and the junction held 11 bases outside the gene matches. Germline CDR1 reads MGHDK; CDR2 reads SYGVNS. The CDR3 protein is CASSERNSPREQYF. In DNA form, the CDR3 reads TGTGCCAGCAGTGAACGTAACAGCCCGCGGGAGCAGTACTTC.

This clonotype occurred a few times. The chain employs TRBV10-3 and TRBJ2-1; TRBD2 aligns across 7 bases. The CDR3 totals 15 residues. The trim removed 5 bases at V and 3 bases at J, leaving 7 bases unmatched. Germline CDR1 reads ENHRY; CDR2 reads SYGVKD. For the CDR3, the DNA is TGTGCCATCAGTACCGGGACTACGAACTACAATGAGCAGTTCTTC. It translates to CAISTGTTNYNEQFF.

This clonotype was detected a few times. The chain links TRBV4-2 to TRBJ2-7; D remains unclear. The CDR3 loop spans 14 amino acids. Germline values: CDR1 LGHNA, CDR2 YNFKEQ. The V end lost 0 bases, the J end lost 2 bases, and 8 bases lay between the germline ends. The CDR3 region is CASSQDPSAYEQYF. Here the CDR3 DNA reads TGTGCCAGCAGCCAAGATCCCTCAGCCTACGAGCAGTACTTC.

This clonotype was counted ten times or more. The chain has TRBV7-2 and TRBJ2-3; TRBD2 is a possible D gene (6 bases). From germline, CDR1 is SGHTA and CDR2 FQGNSA. The CDR3 extends over 15 amino acids. V lost 1 base, J lost 0 bases, and 8 bases lay in between. CDR3 region: CASSLDGTSTDTQYF. Here the CDR3 DNA reads TGTGCCAGCAGCTTAGACGGGACTAGCACAGATACGCAGTATTTT. The variable domain in full, with the rest retrieved from reference TRBV7-2 and TRBJ2-3, is GAGVSQSPSNKVTEKGKDVELRCDPISGHTALYWYRQSLGQGLEFLIYFQGNSAPDKSGLPSDRFSAERTGGSVSTLTIQRTQQEDSAVYLCASSLDGTSTDTQYFGPGTRLTVL.

This clonotype was detected only a few times. The junction does not match germline at one end; this may be a read error. The chain combines TRBV20-1 with TRBJ2-7; D may be TRBD2 (5 bases). This CDR3 has 13 amino acids. Looked up from germline, CDR1 is DFQATT and CDR2 is SNEGSKA (reference sequence). CDR3 region: CSARGPMRHEQYF. CDR3 bases: TGCAGTGCCAGAGGGCCCATGAGGCACGAGCAGTACTTC.

The chain joins TRBV7-8 to TRBJ2-7; possibly TRBD2 for D (6 bases). The CDR3 loop spans 14 amino acids. CDR1 SGHVS and CDR2 FQNEAQ come from the germline V gene. The V end lost 5 bases, the J end lost 3 bases, and 14 bases lay between the germline ends. Written as DNA, the CDR3 is TGTGCCAGCAGCGCGGGACCAGACCTCTACGAGCAGTACTTC. This sequence encodes CASSAGPDLYEQYF.

This clonotype was found a few times. The gene calls are TRBV20-1 and TRBJ2-7; D perhaps matches TRBD1 (6 bases). CDR3 length: 17 residues. Between the trimmed V and J ends, which lost 1 base and 2 bases, there was a span of 21 bases. Looked up from germline, CDR1 is DFQATT and CDR2 is SNEGSKA (reference sequence). The CDR3 loop is CSARVTRTEGRPYEQYF. The DNA for the CDR3 is TGCAGTGCTAGAGTAACGAGGACAGAAGGGCGCCCCTACGAGCAGTACTTC.

Only a few counts were recorded for this clonotype. This chain uses TRBV2 with TRBJ2-7; D call uncertain. The CDR3 is 13 residues long. The germline gives CDR1 SNHLY, CDR2 FYNNEI. The V end was cut by 3 bases, the J end by 1 base, with 7 bases between. CDR3 protein: CASSDDWSYEQYF. The CDR3 region has the DNA TGTGCCAGCAGTGACGACTGGTCCTACGAGCAGTACTTC.

This clonotype was counted a few times. The rearrangement links TRBV20-1 to TRBJ2-3, with a weak D call TRBD2 (6 bases). The CDR3 covers 15 residues. From germline, CDR1 is DFQATT and CDR2 SNEGSKA (reference sequence). V lost 0 bases and J 8 bases, leaving 18 bases between the germline ends. Here the CDR3 DNA reads TGCAGTGCTAGAGATTTTGGGGGGAAGACGGGTACGCAGTATTTT. Translating it yields CSARDFGGKTGTQYF.

The chain is built from TRBV4-1 and TRBJ2-2; no definite D call. CDR3 length: 12 amino acids. The germline V gene encodes CDR1 MGHRA and CDR2 YSYEKL. V dropped 3 bases and J dropped 7 bases, with 6 bases sitting between them. CDR3 sequence: CASSHLGGELFF. Written as DNA, the CDR3 is TGCGCCAGCAGCCATCTAGGCGGGGAGCTGTTTTTT.

This clonotype was found once. This rearrangement joins TRBV28 to TRBJ1-6, with 7 positions matching TRBD1. Unmatched junction bases numbered 15, after V lost 6 bases and J lost 7 bases. Germline-derived CDR1 and CDR2 are MDHEN and SYDVKM. This CDR3 has 17 residues. DNA for the CDR3: TGTGCCAGCAGCCCAAGTAGGACAGGCGTGATCAATTCACCCCTCCACTTT. It specifies CASSPSRTGVINSPLHF.

The rearrangement links TRBV11-2 to TRBJ2-3, with D perhaps TRBD2 (5 bases). The germline V and J ends were trimmed by 1 base and 2 bases, with 22 bases remaining between them. The CDR3 has 19 residues. Germline lookup yields CDR1 SGHAT and CDR2 FQNNGV. The CDR3 nucleotides are TGTGCCAGCAGCTTAGGAGAGCGGAATCGTATGGATGTCACAGATACGCAGTATTTT. It is translated as CASSLGERNRMDVTDTQYF.

This chain uses TRBV20-1 with TRBJ2-7; D may be TRBD2 (5 bases). Trimming removed 5 bases from V and 1 base from J, with 12 bases in between. Germline V gives CDR1 DFQATT, CDR2 SNEGSKA (reference sequence). The CDR3 covers 13 residues. The CDR3 bases are TGCAGTGCTCCGAAGGACTCATCCTACGAGCAGTACTTC. Its translation is CSAPKDSSYEQYF.

The rearrangement uses TRBV3-1 and TRBJ1-2; D ambiguous. The CDR3 extends over 16 amino acids. V gave up 0 bases and J gave up 0 bases, with 11 bases separating them. Germline V gene lookup returns CDR1 LGHDT and CDR2 YNNKEL (reference sequence). CDR3 nucleotide sequence: TGTGCCAGCAGCCAAGATCTAACAGAAACTAACTATGGCTACACCTTC. As protein: CASSQDLTETNYGYTF.